This T cell receptor beta chain was recorded in a study of regulatory T cells in long-lasting Graves disease. Points from the study as a whole: Whereas 900 to 1,000 public clonotypes were shared by new patients, persistent patients shared more, at a few thousand. TRBV28 was favored in persistent disease, as were TRBJ1-2 and TRBJ2-5.

Arm-PCR of CDR3 regions and iRepertoire HTBI primers were the basis on which TCR beta libraries were built. TCRdb passed the multiplex PCR reads through MiXCR, listing each CDR3 protein once. The repertoire includes a few hundred thousand distinct CDR3 sequences, 18% of them detected once, and less than 15% sits in the top ten. Many counts were recorded for this clonotype. The antigen remains unidentified. Per germline, CDR1 SGHAT and CDR2 FQNNGV. Trimming cost V 5 bases and J 11 bases, with 21 bases left between them. The length of the CDR3 is 14 residues. Described time point: newly diagnosed GD, antithyroid drugs for less than 3 months. Generation of the TCR library employed RNA extracted from PBMCs. The same specimen was also included in a second study, on T cells in Graves' hyperthyroidism and ophthalmopathy. That source reports: Peripheral blood also featured most of the thyroid clonotypes expanded above 0.001. Separating ophthalmopathy from stable hyperthyroidism was achieved by a 13 V-J model.

The starting material was peripheral blood mononuclear cells (PBMCs), obtained at new diagnosis, from a patient treated with antithyroid drugs. The chain has TRBV11-2 and TRBJ1-2, with D hard to call. The receptor's source is a young woman with Graves disease. CDR3 loop: CASSMVDGSLGYTF. The CDR3 bases are TGTGCCAGCAGCATGGTCGACGGGTCATTAGGTTACACCTTC.